Each of the 12 T cell receptor beta chains below was sequenced from the same sample in a study of blood T cell repertoires in COVID-19. The data were produced by immunoSEQ multiplex PCR, yet TCRdb's version contains in-frame clones alone and is incomplete. The data hold roughly 80,000 clones, with approximately 93% observed a single time. Sequenced input: peripheral blood. The receptors were sampled from a man in his forties or fifties with COVID-19, enrolled during active disease.

This chain connects TRBV6-5 to TRBJ1-2, with D hard to call. Germline V gene sequence: CDR1 MNHEY, CDR2 SVGAGI. The CDR3 extends over 14 amino acids. V gave up 6 bases and J gave up 8 bases, with 19 bases separating them. CDR3: CASSEGAGRGGYTF. The CDR3 region has the DNA TGTGCCAGCAGCGAGGGAGCCGGCCGAGGCGGCTACACCTTC.

The CDR3 is CASSPGQATEAFF. The CDR3 DNA sequence: TGTGCCAGCAGTCCCGGACAGGCCACTGAAGCTTTCTTT. The J gene is TRBJ1-1, the V gene TRBV6-5, with TRBD1 identical over 7 bases. Germline V CDR1 and CDR2: MNHEY, SVGAGI. The CDR3 spans 13 residues. J lost 4 bases, V lost 5 bases, and 4 bases had no gene match.

The chain has TRBV4-1 and TRBJ2-2; 14 nucleotides line up with TRBD2. CDR3 length: 17 residues. After removal of 3 bases from V and 7 bases from J, the junction contained 7 bases not matched to a gene. Looked up from germline, CDR1 is MGHRA and CDR2 is YSYEKL. CDR3 residues: CASSQEGLAGARGELFF. The CDR3 coding sequence is TGCGCCAGCAGCCAGGAGGGACTAGCGGGGGCTCGCGGGGAGCTGTTTTTT.

The chain carries TRBV5-4 and TRBJ2-2; tentatively, D is TRBD2 (6 bases). Trimming cost V 1 base and J 4 bases, with 11 bases left between them. The CDR3 contains 15 residues. CDR1 is SGHNT and CDR2 is YYREEE in the germline V gene (reference sequence). The CDR3 region has the DNA TGTGCCAGCAGCTTGTCCACAGCGGGCACCGGGGAGCTGTTTTTT. Protein sequence: CASSLSTAGTGELFF.

J is TRBJ2-7 and V is TRBV10-2, with 9 bases that match TRBD1. Germline assignment: CDR1 WSHSY and CDR2 SAAADI. V shed 8 bases, J shed 4 bases, and the junction held 6 bases outside the gene matches. The CDR3 spans 13 residues. In DNA, the CDR3 is TGCGCCAGCGGACGAGGACAGGGGTACGAGCAGTACTTC. Translated, it gives CASGRGQGYEQYF.

This rearrangement joins TRBV19 to TRBJ1-5, with a weak D call TRBD1 (5 bases). This CDR3 is built from 15 residues. Trimming removed 6 bases at V and 3 bases at J, with 15 bases between. Per germline, CDR1 LNHDA and CDR2 SQIVND (reference sequence). The CDR3 nucleotides are TGTGCCAGTAGCCCCAGGGTTGGTGACAATCAGCCCCAGCATTTT. It specifies CASSPRVGDNQPQHF.

The CDR3 DNA follows: TGTGCCAGCAGCCAAGAGGGACTAGCGGGCACGGGGGAGCAGTTCTTC. Its translation: CASSQEGLAGTGEQFF. V and J are TRBV14 and TRBJ2-1; 12 nucleotides align to TRBD2. CDR1 and CDR2 (germline): SGHDN, FVKESK. This CDR3 region has 16 residues. Trimming took 0 bases from V and 10 from J; bases not matched to a gene: 7.

V usage is TRBV14 and J usage is TRBJ2-3, with D possibly TRBD1 on 5 matching bases. Germline CDR1 and CDR2: SGHDN and FVKESK. The germline V and J ends were trimmed by 0 bases and 9 bases, with 13 bases remaining between them. This CDR3 region has 14 residues. CDR3 coding DNA: TGTGCCAGCAGCCAAGAGTCTCGGCCAGGGACGCAGTATTTT. Translated: CASSQESRPGTQYF. Combining the CDR3 with reference TRBV14 and TRBJ2-3 gives the whole variable domain EAGVTQFPSHSVIEKGQTVTLRCDPISGHDNLYWYRRVMGKEIKFLLHFVKESKQDESGMPNNRFLAERTGGTYSTLKVQPAELEDSGVYFCASSQESRPGTQYFGPGTRLTVL.

V is TRBV7-2 and J is TRBJ2-7, with TRBD2 identical over 9 bases. The CDR3 is 15 residues long. Trimming took 6 bases from V and 1 from J; bases not matched to a gene: 7. Looked up from germline, CDR1 is SGHTA and CDR2 is FQGNSA. The CDR3 loop reads CASSRSGGLSYEQYF. The CDR3 DNA reads TGTGCCAGCAGTCGTAGCGGGGGCCTTTCCTACGAGCAGTACTTC. The variable domain in full, with the rest retrieved from reference TRBV7-2 and TRBJ2-7, is GAGVSQSPSNKVTEKGKDVELRCDPISGHTALYWYRQSLGQGLEFLIYFQGNSAPDKSGLPSDRFSAERTGGSVSTLTIQRTQQEDSAVYLCASSRSGGLSYEQYFGPGTRLTVT.

The V gene is TRBV5-1, the J gene TRBJ2-1, with TRBD2 matching 13 bases. Germline V gene data show CDR1 as SGHRS and CDR2 as YFSETQ. The V and J ends lost 4 bases and 10 bases, in that order; junction bases with no gene match: 11. The CDR3 runs 16 residues. The CDR3 coding sequence is TGCGCCAGCAGCAGTACGGGACTAGCGGGATTTCAAGAGCAGTTCTTC. Residues: CASSSTGLAGFQEQFF.

The V call is TRBV24-1, the J call TRBJ2-2; 10 bases agree with TRBD1. CDR1 is KGHDR and CDR2 is SFDVKD in the germline V gene. The J segment lost 4 bases and the V segment lost 12 bases, leaving 4 bases of the junction unmatched. The CDR3 length is 13 residues. This CDR3 reads CASRDRGTGELFF. The CDR3 bases are TGTGCCTCCCGGGACAGGGGCACCGGGGAGCTGTTTTTT.

The J gene is TRBJ1-1, the V gene TRBV7-2, with 8 bases matching TRBD1. After removal of 5 bases from V and 2 bases from J, the junction contained 10 bases not matched to a gene. The CDR3 totals 16 residues. CDR1 and CDR2 from the germline V gene are SGHTA and FQGNSA. This CDR3 is CASSPTSDRVNTEAFF. For the CDR3, the DNA is TGTGCCAGCAGCCCCACGTCGGACAGGGTCAACACTGAAGCTTTCTTT. Full variable domain (outside the CDR3, taken from reference TRBV7-2 and TRBJ1-1): GAGVSQSPSNKVTEKGKDVELRCDPISGHTALYWYRQSLGQGLEFLIYFQGNSAPDKSGLPSDRFSAERTGGSVSTLTIQRTQQEDSAVYLCASSPTSDRVNTEAFFGQGTRLTVV.